This TCR beta chain appears in the sequencing data of a study of shared clonotypes between healthy human individuals. Findings and caveats of the study: Generally, naive subsets (rather than memory subsets) showed larger estimated richness. Relative to their counterparts shared across all four donors, non-shared clonotypes exhibited diminished generation probabilities.

A remark on this clone: Its antigen is still unknown.

The CDR3 runs 14 residues. CDR1 is SNHLY and CDR2 is FYNNEI in the germline V gene. The germline V and J ends were trimmed by 7 bases and 0 bases, with 13 bases remaining between them. Profiling relied on immunoSEQ multiplex PCR, and the TCRdb table lists in-frame clones only, not all of them. This sample carries some 1 million clones, 75% of them seen once, and the ten largest clones take about 1.5%. The rearrangement links TRBV2 to TRBJ2-7; D is possibly TRBD1 or TRBD2 (5 bases each). The TCR was taken from a man aged 18 to 35 in good health. The specimen was memory CD4+ T cells sorted from blood. Subset: CD45RA-negative fraction. The CDR3 is CASNGDEYSYEQYF. The CDR3, as DNA: TGTGCCAGCAACGGGGACGAATACTCCTACGAGCAGTACTTC.